The source of this TCR beta chain is a study of blood T cell repertoires in COVID-19. Across the whole study: Sites across the United States, Italy and Spain contributed samples from acute and convalescent COVID-19. T cells, B-cell-depleted T cells, or PBMCs supplied cDNA or gDNA.

This clone was detected once. CDR1 is KGHDR, CDR2 SFDVKD, per germline. Germline trimming cut 5 bases from V and 3 bases from J; bases unmatched to any gene: 8. The CDR3 is 16 residues long. The authors' processing: Reference gene primer amplification gave nucleated cell count estimates. Clones were read by immunoSEQ multiplex PCR, and TCRdb kept only the in-frame ones, dropping some. The D gene and trimming were derived from the DNA, and the V and J assignments and clone size from that table. Here the sample spans almost 70,000 clones, about 87% being singletons. The chain recombines TRBV24-1 with TRBJ1-1, with TRBD1 identical over 10 bases. This TCR was recovered from a woman in her 70s with acute or convalescent COVID-19. Specimen: peripheral blood. CDR3 sequence: CATSARDRGDYTEAFF. The CDR3 coding sequence is TGTGCCACCAGTGCCCGGGACAGGGGCGATTACACTGAAGCTTTCTTT.